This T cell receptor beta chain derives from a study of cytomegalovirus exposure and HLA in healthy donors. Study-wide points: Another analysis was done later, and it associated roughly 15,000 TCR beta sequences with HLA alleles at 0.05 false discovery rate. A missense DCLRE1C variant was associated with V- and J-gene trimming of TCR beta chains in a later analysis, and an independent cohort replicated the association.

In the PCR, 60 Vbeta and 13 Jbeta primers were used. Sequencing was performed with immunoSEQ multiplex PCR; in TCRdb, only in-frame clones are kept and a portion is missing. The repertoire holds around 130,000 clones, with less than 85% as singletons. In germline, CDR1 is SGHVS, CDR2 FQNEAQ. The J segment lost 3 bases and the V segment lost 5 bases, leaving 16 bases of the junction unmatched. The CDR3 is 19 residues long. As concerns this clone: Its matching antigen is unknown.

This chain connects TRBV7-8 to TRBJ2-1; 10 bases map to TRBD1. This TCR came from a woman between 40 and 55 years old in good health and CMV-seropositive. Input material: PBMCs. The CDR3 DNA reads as TGTGCCAGCAGCCTAAAGACAGGGGGCAGCCCTCGTATCTACAATGAGCAGTTCTTC. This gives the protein CASSLKTGGSPRIYNEQFF.